This T cell receptor (beta chain) emerged from a study of patients and donors after allogeneic stem cell transplantation. Many counts were recorded for this clonotype. V lost 4 bases to trimming and J lost 0 bases; unmatched junction nucleotides: 3. Germline V gene lookup returns CDR1 LGHDT and CDR2 YNNKEL (reference sequence). This CDR3 comprises 15 residues. Each CDR3 protein gets one entry after TCRdb re-called the RT-PCR reads with MiXCR. The data contain 9,000 to 10,000 distinct CDR3 sequences, about 6.2% of them singletons. Sequencing input: blood, either unsorted or a sorted T cell fraction (not recorded which). V and J are TRBV3-1 and TRBJ2-1; 7 bases match TRBD1. This TCR was sampled from a human donor who was either an allogeneic HSCT recipient or a stem cell or donor lymphocyte infusion donor (not recorded which). It is not recorded whose cells these are; they may come from a transplant donor. The CDR3 DNA follows: TGTGCCAGCAGCCCGACAGGGTCCTCCTACAATGAGCAGTTCTTC. It translates to CASSPTGSSYNEQFF.